What follows are 25 T cell receptor beta chains derived from one specimen sequenced in a study of CD8 T cells in ankylosing spondylitis. Study results and caveats: Made up of eight highly homologous variants, a TCR beta motif appeared characteristic of ankylosing spondylitis blood.

Each CDR3 protein is one row after TCRdb ran MiXCR on the 5' RACE reads. The table shows around 480,000 distinct CDR3 sequences, with 17% occurring only once. Antigens for these TCRs are unknown. Sequencing was performed on blood, either unsorted or a sorted T cell fraction (not recorded which). These receptors were obtained from a male donor with ankylosing spondylitis.

The V call is TRBV15, the J call TRBJ2-5; the D is unclear. CDR1 LNHNV and CDR2 YYDKDF come from the germline V gene (reference sequence). CDR3 length: 13 residues. Between the trimmed V and J ends, which lost 0 bases and 3 bases, there was a span of 5 bases. The CDR3 region has the DNA TGTGCCACCAGCAGAGATCTAAAAGAGACCCAGTACTTC. Translating gives CATSRDLKETQYF.

This clonotype was observed a handful of times. The V and J genes are TRBV7-6 and TRBJ2-7; 13 nucleotides line up with TRBD2. CDR1 is SGHVS, CDR2 FNYEAQ, per germline. The ends lost 0 bases at V and 4 bases at J; junction bases unmatched: 18. The CDR3 length is 21 residues. The CDR3 loop is CASSLAPKWGTSGRVWYEQYF. CDR3 coding DNA: TGTGCCAGCAGCTTAGCCCCCAAATGGGGTACTAGCGGGAGGGTGTGGTACGAGCAGTACTTC.

The chain combines TRBV7-2 with TRBJ2-7; 10 bases fit TRBD2. V lost 5 bases and J lost 2; bases outside the gene matches: 9. CDR3 length: 16 residues. Germline V gene data show CDR1 as SGHTA and CDR2 as FQGNSA. The CDR3 loop is CASSPRTSGLTYEQYF. CDR3 DNA: TGTGCCAGCAGCCCCAGGACTAGCGGATTAACCTACGAGCAGTACTTC.

There are many counts of this clonotype. The chain employs TRBV28 and TRBJ2-7; a possible D gene is TRBD1 (6 bases). Germline V lookup: CDR1 MDHEN, CDR2 SYDVKM. The CDR3 is made up of 13 amino acids. V lost 6 bases and J 3 bases, leaving 12 bases between the germline ends. In nucleotides, the CDR3 is TGTGCCAGCAGCCACAGGGACCTCTACGAGCAGTACTTC. Its protein product is CASSHRDLYEQYF.

The CDR3 nucleotides read TGTGCCAGCAGCTCCCCGTCCAGCGGCGGTATTTACAATGAGCAGTTCTTC. This gives the protein CASSSPSSGGIYNEQFF. V gene TRBV5-6 combines with J gene TRBJ2-1; the D gene is possibly TRBD2 (5 bases). Per the germline V gene, CDR1 is SGHDT and CDR2 is YYEEEE. V lost 3 bases and J lost 4, with 20 bases in between. CDR3 length equals 17 residues.

The chain combines TRBV27 with TRBJ2-3, with TRBD1 identical over 7 bases. After removal of 4 bases from V and 1 base from J, the junction contained 14 bases not matched to a gene. This CDR3 comprises 18 residues. Germline V gene sequence: CDR1 MNHEY, CDR2 SMNVEV (reference sequence). CDR3 DNA: TGTGCCAGCAGTTCTCGCGCAGACAGGGTGTTTGGCACAGATACGCAGTATTTT. Protein sequence: CASSSRADRVFGTDTQYF.

This clonotype was picked up a small number of times. This chain joins TRBV12-3 or TRBV12-4 and TRBJ1-2; 7 bases align to TRBD1. Unmatched junction bases numbered 6, after V lost 3 bases and J lost 2 bases. The CDR3 runs to 15 residues. This CDR3 reads CASSFQTGLNYGYTF. Here the CDR3 DNA reads TGTGCCAGCAGTTTCCAGACAGGGCTAAACTATGGCTACACCTTC.

This clonotype was picked up one time. The CDR3 coding sequence is TGTGCCAGCAGTGAGGGGAGGACTAATGAAAAACTGTTTTTT. Translated: CASSEGRTNEKLFF. The chain has TRBV2 and TRBJ1-4, with D uncertain. The CDR3 is 14 residues long. Germline CDR1 and CDR2: SNHLY and FYNNEI. Trimming shortened V by 3 bases and J by 2 bases, and 7 bases separated the two germline ends.

In this sample, this clonotype turned up a few times. This chain uses TRBV20-1 with TRBJ2-5; D is unclear. The germline V gene has CDR1 DFQATT and CDR2 SNEGSKA (reference sequence). Between the trimmed V and J ends, which lost 3 bases and 1 base, there was a span of 15 bases. There are 15 residues in the CDR3. CDR3 sequence: CSARSDWNSQETQYF. As DNA, the CDR3 is TGCAGTGCTAGGTCAGACTGGAATTCCCAAGAGACCCAGTACTTC.

The CDR3 reads CAISSYTLGFTEAFF. CDR3 in DNA: TGTGCCATCAGCTCCTACACCCTCGGGTTCACTGAAGCTTTCTTT. This chain uses TRBV10-3 with TRBJ1-1; no clear D gene. V was pared by 6 bases and J by 4 bases, with 18 bases between. The CDR3 is 15 residues long. CDR1 and CDR2 from the germline V gene are ENHRY and SYGVKD.

The gene calls are TRBV7-3 and TRBJ2-3, with D possibly matching TRBD1 (5 bases). Germline V gene lookup returns CDR1 SGHTA and CDR2 FQGTGA. The CDR3 covers 15 residues. The V end lost 0 bases, the J end lost 6 bases, and 13 bases lay between the germline ends. For the CDR3, the DNA is TGTGCCAGCAGCTTAACCCTAGGGGCGATGGATACGCAGTATTTT. Translating gives CASSLTLGAMDTQYF. Drawing the rest from reference TRBV7-3 and TRBJ2-3, the complete variable domain is GAGVSQTPSNKVTEKGKYVELRCDPISGHTALYWYRQSLGQGPEFLIYFQGTGAADDSGLPNDRFFAVRPEGSVSTLKIQRTERGDSAVYLCASSLTLGAMDTQYFGPGTRLTVL.

This clonotype was picked up many times. The rearrangement links TRBV20-1 to TRBJ2-5; 8 bases are a match to TRBD1. Germline V gives CDR1 DFQATT, CDR2 SNEGSKA (reference sequence). The CDR3 runs 14 residues. The J segment lost 2 bases and the V segment lost 6 bases, leaving 8 bases of the junction unmatched. The CDR3 nucleotides read TGCAGTGCACCTCGGACAGGGCTACAAGAGACCCAGTACTTC. Amino acid sequence: CSAPRTGLQETQYF.

This sequence joins TRBV20-1 and TRBJ2-1; 9 bases map to TRBD2. The ends lost 1 base at V and 12 bases at J; junction bases unmatched: 4. The CDR3 totals 12 residues. The germline CDR1 and CDR2 sequences are DFQATT and SNEGSKA (reference sequence). The CDR3 spells CSARVRGRGQFF. The CDR3 nucleotides read TGCAGTGCTAGAGTTCGCGGGAGGGGGCAGTTCTTC.

The chain combines TRBV7-9 with TRBJ1-1, with D possibly being TRBD1 (5 bases). The length of the CDR3 is 14 residues. CDR1 is SEHNR, CDR2 FQNEAQ, per germline (reference sequence). V lost 5 bases and J lost 3, with 13 bases in between. The CDR3 nucleotides read TGTGCCAGCAGCCTTTCCGCAGGGTACACTGAAGCTTTCTTT. It is translated as CASSLSAGYTEAFF.

The rearrangement joins TRBV6-1 to TRBJ2-7; D might be TRBD2 (6 bases). The V and J ends lost 6 bases and 2 bases respectively, with 20 bases between them. CDR1 is MNHNS, CDR2 SASEGT, per germline. The CDR3 runs 16 residues. The CDR3 loop reads CASSETFRDLPYEQYF. The CDR3 coding sequence is TGTGCCAGCAGCGAGACCTTCCGGGACTTACCCTACGAGCAGTACTTC.

This clonotype was seen a handful of times. The gene calls are TRBV7-2 and TRBJ2-3; D is unclear. This CDR3 contains 12 residues. Germline V gene sequence: CDR1 SGHTA, CDR2 FQGNSA. Trimming took 3 bases from V and 6 from J, leaving 7 bases between them. In DNA, the CDR3 is TGTGCCAGCAGCTTCTCGTCGGATACGCAGTATTTT. Translation gives CASSFSSDTQYF. The complete variable domain, with remaining parts taken from reference TRBV7-2 and TRBJ2-3, reads GAGVSQSPSNKVTEKGKDVELRCDPISGHTALYWYRQSLGQGLEFLIYFQGNSAPDKSGLPSDRFSAERTGGSVSTLTIQRTQQEDSAVYLCASSFSSDTQYFGPGTRLTVL.

This clonotype has at least ten counts. The rearrangement links TRBV12-3 or TRBV12-4 to TRBJ1-3; a weak D match, TRBD1 (6 bases). CDR3 length: 15 amino acids. V lost 6 bases, J lost 0 bases, and 12 bases lay in between. The DNA of the CDR3 is TGTGCCAGCAGGACGGACAGTCTCTCTGGAAACACCATATATTTT. Its translation: CASRTDSLSGNTIYF.

This clonotype showed up many times. The V and J genes are TRBV29-1 and TRBJ2-7; D may match TRBD1 or TRBD2 (5 bases each). This CDR3 spans 14 amino acids. CDR1 is SQVTM, CDR2 ANQGSEA, per germline. The V gene lost 6 bases and the J gene lost 1 base, with 16 bases spanning the gap. Here the CDR3 DNA reads TGCAGCGTAGGGGATGACGGGGTATCCTACGAGCAGTACTTC. It specifies CSVGDDGVSYEQYF.

The sample holds a few counts of this clonotype. The chain's CDR3 is CASSPGGTGAQSLRYSNQPQHF. As DNA, the CDR3 is TGTGCCAGCAGCCCCGGGGGTACAGGGGCGCAATCGTTAAGATATAGCAATCAGCCCCAGCATTTT. V is TRBV4-2 and J is TRBJ1-5; 7 bases agree with TRBD1. Trimming cost V 4 bases and J 0 bases; bases outside gene matches: 24. Germline CDR1 and CDR2: LGHNA and YNFKEQ. The CDR3 contains 22 residues.

This chain joins TRBV19 and TRBJ1-4; the D gene is possibly TRBD1 (6 bases). This CDR3 has 13 amino acids. The V end lost 7 bases, the J end lost 5 bases, and 11 bases lay between the germline ends. Germline CDR1 reads LNHDA; CDR2 reads SQIVND (reference sequence). The DNA of the CDR3 is TGTGCCAGTATGGGGACACCGAATGAAAAACTGTTTTTT. Translated, it gives CASMGTPNEKLFF.

The rearrangement joins TRBV20-1 to TRBJ1-6, with 9 bases fitting TRBD1. This CDR3 comprises 15 residues. Trimming cost V 1 base and J 9 bases; bases outside gene matches: 7. Germline CDR1 reads DFQATT; CDR2 reads SNEGSKA (reference sequence). The DNA of the CDR3 is TGCAGTGCTAGAGGGACCGGGACAGGGCTTTCACCCCTCCACTTT. It translates to CSARGTGTGLSPLHF.

The rearrangement links TRBV20-1 to TRBJ2-1; D is undetermined. Germline CDR1 and CDR2: DFQATT and SNEGSKA (reference sequence). The ends were cut back, 6 bases at V and 2 bases at J, with 8 bases in the middle. The length of the CDR3 is 12 residues. The CDR3 region is CSAFEPYNEQFF. In nucleotides, the CDR3 is TGCAGTGCCTTCGAGCCCTACAATGAGCAGTTCTTC.

This clonotype was recorded a few times. This chain connects TRBV15 to TRBJ2-7; 8 bases map to TRBD1. Germline V gene data show CDR1 as LNHNV and CDR2 as YYDKDF (reference sequence). The CDR3 length is 15 residues. V was pared by 0 bases and J by 5 bases, with 6 bases of the junction left unmatched. CDR3 residues: CATSRDRQGANEQYF. CDR3 DNA sequence: TGTGCCACCAGCAGAGATCGTCAGGGGGCTAACGAGCAGTACTTC.

V and J are TRBV4-2 and TRBJ2-2; 12 bases match TRBD2. Germline lookup yields CDR1 LGHNA and CDR2 YNFKEQ. V shed 3 bases, J shed 5 bases, and the junction held 4 bases outside the gene matches. The CDR3 has 16 residues. The CDR3 sequence: CASSHLAGGLTGELFF. In nucleotides, the CDR3 is TGTGCCAGCAGCCACCTAGCGGGAGGGCTTACCGGGGAGCTGTTTTTT.

This clonotype was observed many times. The V call is TRBV29-1, the J call TRBJ2-5; 10 bases line up with TRBD2. Germline V gene data show CDR1 as SQVTM and CDR2 as ANQGSEA. V lost 4 bases and J lost 4; bases outside the gene matches: 9. The CDR3 contains 15 residues. In DNA, the CDR3 is TGCAGCGTTGGGCTAGCGGGAGATTCAGGAGAGACCCAGTACTTC. The encoded protein is CSVGLAGDSGETQYF.